The 25 T cell receptor beta chains presented below share a single source sample, sequenced in a study of blood T cells in healthy people across ages. A second PCR, run for about 7 to 11 cycles, used a sample-barcoded 5' primer plus a J-beta primer mix. TCRdb recomputed calls from the 5' RACE reads with MiXCR, one row per CDR3 protein. This table holds hundreds of thousands of distinct CDR3 sequences, around 36% found once. Sample: blood. These receptors came from a man between 18 and 29 years old in good health.

The chain is built from TRBV5-1 and TRBJ1-3; D is unresolved. Germline V gene lookup returns CDR1 SGHRS and CDR2 YFSETQ. The CDR3 is 14 amino acids. Between the trimmed V and J ends, which lost 1 base and 4 bases, there was a span of 9 bases. CDR3 sequence (DNA): TGCGCCAGCAGCTTGAGCGGCTACGGAAACACCATATATTTT. Protein sequence: CASSLSGYGNTIYF.

This clonotype has ten or more counts. V is TRBV12-3 or TRBV12-4 and J is TRBJ1-5; possibly TRBD1 for D (6 bases). The CDR3 consists of 13 residues. V was pared by 8 bases and J by 4 bases, with 12 bases between. The CDR3 bases are TGTGCCAGCGCGCAGGGGACTAATCAGCCCCAGCATTTT. Amino acid sequence: CASAQGTNQPQHF.

The table lists this clonotype with many counts. The rearrangement joins TRBV4-1 to TRBJ2-1, with D unresolved. CDR3 size: 17 residues. Per germline, CDR1 MGHRA and CDR2 YSYEKL. The V gene lost 0 bases and the J gene lost 10 bases, with 22 bases spanning the gap. CDR3 in amino acids: CASSQDQRRANNDEQFF. CDR3 DNA: TGCGCCAGCAGCCAAGATCAACGCCGGGCCAACAATGACGAGCAGTTCTTC.

J is TRBJ2-3 and V is TRBV10-3; D unresolved. There are 15 residues in the CDR3. Germline V gene data show CDR1 as ENHRY and CDR2 as SYGVKD. Trimming took 0 bases from V and 4 from J, leaving 11 bases between them. CDR3 loop: CAISESAEPSDTQYF. Here the CDR3 DNA reads TGTGCCATCAGTGAGTCGGCTGAGCCCTCAGATACGCAGTATTTT.

Note on this clonotype: The junction and the germline gene differ at one end; a read error may be behind it. V gene TRBV12-3 or TRBV12-4 combines with J gene TRBJ1-1; D is unclear. The CDR3 covers 14 residues. DNA of the CDR3: TGTGCCAGCAGTGTAGCCCCACAGAACACCGAAGCTTTCTTT. Protein sequence: CASSVAPQNTEAFF.

V usage is TRBV7-2 and J usage is TRBJ1-5; D gene ambiguous. The CDR3 consists of 13 residues. Germline CDR1 SGHTA, CDR2 FQGNSA. The ends were cut back, 6 bases at V and 3 bases at J, with 9 bases in the middle. The CDR3 region has the DNA TGTGCCAGCAGTTTTACCCTCAATCAGCCCCAGCATTTT. Its translation is CASSFTLNQPQHF. The whole variable domain, remainder taken from reference TRBV7-2 and TRBJ1-5, is GAGVSQSPSNKVTEKGKDVELRCDPISGHTALYWYRQSLGQGLEFLIYFQGNSAPDKSGLPSDRFSAERTGGSVSTLTIQRTQQEDSAVYLCASSFTLNQPQHFGDGTRLSIL.

The table lists this clonotype with a few counts. V is TRBV6-5 and J is TRBJ2-5; a possible D gene is TRBD1 (5 bases). The V gene lost 1 base and the J gene lost 5 bases, with 17 bases spanning the gap. Germline CDR1 and CDR2: MNHEY and SVGAGI. The CDR3 totals 16 residues. The CDR3 DNA reads TGTGCCAGCAGTTACTTAGGGGCTGGGGAAAGTGAGACCCAGTACTTC. Protein: CASSYLGAGESETQYF.

The rearrangement links TRBV12-3 or TRBV12-4 to TRBJ1-2, with 8 bases that match TRBD1. This CDR3 is 14 amino acids long. V was pared by 3 bases and J by 4 bases, with 4 bases of the junction left unmatched. The chain's CDR3 is CASSLQGAVYGYTF. For the CDR3, the DNA is TGTGCCAGCAGTTTGCAGGGGGCGGTCTATGGCTACACCTTC.

A remark on this clonotype: One junction end does not reproduce the germline sequence, and a read error may be involved. This chain uses TRBV7-9 with TRBJ1-2, with no clear D. The length of the CDR3 is 12 residues. Germline V CDR1 and CDR2: SEHNR, FQNEAQ (reference sequence). The CDR3 DNA is TGTGCCAGCAGCCCCTACAAGAATGGCCACACCTTC. It specifies CASSPYKNGHTF.

The chain carries TRBV12-3 or TRBV12-4 and TRBJ2-7; D is possibly TRBD2 (5 bases). This CDR3 comprises 16 residues. V lost 4 bases, J lost 3 bases, and 19 bases lay in between. CDR3 region: CASSYNPGLVIYEQYF. The DNA for the CDR3 is TGTGCCAGCAGTTATAATCCGGGATTAGTAATCTACGAGCAGTACTTC.

In its sample, this clonotype was seen a few times. One end of the junction is discordant with germline, which a read error may explain. CDR3 DNA sequence: TGCGCCAGCAGTTTGGAACAGGGGTTTGAGCAGTTCTTC. Encoded protein: CASSLEQGFEQFF. The chain links TRBV5-1 to TRBJ2-1; 7 nucleotides line up with TRBD1. This CDR3 has 13 amino acids. Germline-derived CDR1 and CDR2 are SGHRS and YFSETQ.

This CDR3 is CASSFNRVRDYTF. Written as DNA, the CDR3 is TGTGCCAGCAGCTTTAACAGGGTTAGGGACTACACCTTC. V and J are TRBV7-2 and TRBJ1-2, with TRBD1 as a possible D gene (6 bases). The CDR3 has 13 amino acids. Germline CDR1 SGHTA, CDR2 FQGNSA. Trimming stripped 3 bases from V and 10 bases from J, with 15 bases between.

V and J are TRBV4-3 and TRBJ2-4, with no clear D. This CDR3 comprises 13 residues. Per germline, CDR1 LGHNA and CDR2 YSLEER. Between the trimmed V and J ends, which lost 2 bases and 13 bases, there was a span of 15 bases. Written as DNA, the CDR3 is TGCGCCAGCAGCCAACAACGGGTCCATGAGCAGTACTTC. Translation gives CASSQQRVHEQYF.

A few counts support this clonotype. The chain uses TRBV7-8 and TRBJ2-3; TRBD1 matches at 7 bases. The length of the CDR3 is 13 residues. Germline CDR1 is SGHVS and CDR2 is FQNEAQ. The V and J ends lost 5 bases and 5 bases, in that order; junction bases with no gene match: 4. The CDR3 loop reads CASSNSGGDTQYF. The CDR3 DNA follows: TGTGCCAGCAGCAATTCAGGGGGAGATACGCAGTATTTT.

V usage is TRBV7-6 and J usage is TRBJ2-6, with a weak D call TRBD1 (5 bases). V lost 1 base to trimming and J lost 3 bases, with 13 bases between them. The CDR3 is made up of 17 amino acids. The germline V gene has CDR1 SGHVS and CDR2 FNYEAQ. CDR3 in amino acids: CASSLVPGSSGANVLTF. In DNA form, the CDR3 reads TGTGCCAGCAGCTTAGTCCCAGGGTCGAGTGGGGCCAACGTCCTGACTTTC.

The rearrangement uses TRBV6-2 or TRBV6-3 and TRBJ1-1, with TRBD1 as a possible D gene (5 bases). The CDR3 runs to 14 residues. V was cut by 5 bases and J by 10 bases, with 20 bases left in between. Germline CDR1 and CDR2: MNHEY and SVGEGT. CDR3 in amino acids: CASSADIPFEGAFF. CDR3 coding DNA: TGTGCCAGCAGTGCGGACATCCCCTTCGAAGGAGCTTTCTTT.

The gene calls are TRBV5-5 and TRBJ2-2, with TRBD2 as a possible D gene (5 bases). With 4 bases removed from V and 6 bases from J, the gap between germline ends came to 19 bases. CDR3 length equals 16 residues. Germline CDR1 and CDR2: SGHKS and YYEKEE (reference sequence). This chain's CDR3 is CASSDRILANPGELFF. For the CDR3, the DNA is TGTGCCAGCAGCGACCGCATCCTAGCCAACCCCGGGGAGCTGTTTTTT.

This clonotype showed up many times. The chain links TRBV5-6 to TRBJ2-4; D possibly corresponds to TRBD1 (5 bases). The CDR3 is made up of 16 amino acids. CDR1 is SGHDT, CDR2 YYEEEE, per germline. The germline V and J ends were trimmed by 1 base and 3 bases, with 14 bases remaining between them. DNA for the CDR3: TGTGCCAGCAGCTTGCAGGGTCGGAGTGTCAAAAACATTCAGTACTTC. This sequence encodes CASSLQGRSVKNIQYF.

The chain links TRBV28 to TRBJ2-3, with D perhaps TRBD1 (5 bases). This CDR3 contains 15 residues. Germline CDR1 and CDR2: MDHEN and SYDVKM. V lost 1 base, J lost 1 base, and 9 bases lay in between. The chain's CDR3 is CASSLSQARTDTQYF. The CDR3 coding sequence is TGTGCCAGCAGTTTATCACAGGCCCGCACAGATACGCAGTATTTT.

The V gene is TRBV5-1, the J gene TRBJ1-1; 9 nucleotides match TRBD1. The trim removed 4 bases at V and 3 bases at J, leaving 13 bases unmatched. The CDR3 totals 17 residues. Germline CDR1 reads SGHRS; CDR2 reads YFSETQ. CDR3 residues: CASSPSPGQGAYTEAFF. The CDR3 nucleotides read TGCGCCAGCAGCCCCTCACCGGGACAGGGCGCCTACACTGAAGCTTTCTTT.

The table lists this clonotype with a few counts. This sequence joins TRBV29-1 and TRBJ1-1, with D possibly matching TRBD1 (5 bases). Trimming shortened V by 5 bases and J by 1 base, and 17 bases separated the two germline ends. Germline loops: CDR1 SQVTM, CDR2 ANQGSEA. This CDR3 spans 15 amino acids. CDR3: CSVRYPQGKNTEAFF. The CDR3 DNA reads as TGCAGCGTTAGGTACCCGCAGGGTAAGAACACTGAAGCTTTCTTT.

In this sample, this clonotype turned up a few times. The chain is built from TRBV20-1 and TRBJ2-5, with a possible D match to TRBD2 (6 bases). With 1 base removed from V and 2 bases from J, the gap between germline ends came to 11 bases. The V gene's germline CDR1 is DFQATT and CDR2 SNEGSKA (reference sequence). The CDR3 length is 14 residues. The CDR3 here is CSARARDGQETQYF. The CDR3 bases are TGCAGTGCTAGAGCGCGGGACGGACAAGAGACCCAGTACTTC.

This clonotype was seen ten or more times. One end of the junction is discordant with germline, which a read error may explain. This chain joins TRBV20-1 and TRBJ2-3; TRBD2 matches 10 bases. The CDR3 loop spans 15 amino acids. CDR1 and CDR2 (germline): DFQATT, SNEGSKA (reference sequence). CDR3 bases: TGCAGTGCCCAGGCACCTAGCGGGGGTCGAGATATGCAGTATTTT. It specifies CSAQAPSGGRDMQYF.

This chain uses TRBV7-2 with TRBJ1-1, with 7 bases lining up with TRBD1. Germline loops: CDR1 SGHTA, CDR2 FQGNSA. V shed 0 bases, J shed 3 bases, and the junction held 4 bases outside the gene matches. The CDR3 contains 15 residues. CDR3 coding DNA: TGTGCCAGCAGCTTAGCAGGGGGCGCTTACACTGAAGCTTTCTTT. This codes for CASSLAGGAYTEAFF.

In its sample, this clonotype was seen many times. J is TRBJ2-3 and V is TRBV10-3; tentatively, D is TRBD1 (5 bases). The CDR3 is 15 amino acids. The germline gives CDR1 ENHRY, CDR2 SYGVKD. Trimming took off 5 bases at V and 4 bases at J, with 16 bases between the two ends. CDR3 DNA sequence: TGTGCCATCAGTTCTGCAGGGATCGAGTCAGATACGCAGTATTTT. It translates to CAISSAGIESDTQYF.